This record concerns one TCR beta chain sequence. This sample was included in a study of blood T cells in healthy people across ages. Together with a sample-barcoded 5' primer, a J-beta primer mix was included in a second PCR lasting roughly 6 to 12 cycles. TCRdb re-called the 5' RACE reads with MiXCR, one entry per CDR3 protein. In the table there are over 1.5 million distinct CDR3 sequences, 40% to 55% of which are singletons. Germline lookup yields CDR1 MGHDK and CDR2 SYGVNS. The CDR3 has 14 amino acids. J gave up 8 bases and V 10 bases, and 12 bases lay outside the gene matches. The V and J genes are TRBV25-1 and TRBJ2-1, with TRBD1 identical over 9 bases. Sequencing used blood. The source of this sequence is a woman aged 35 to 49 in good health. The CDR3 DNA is TGTGCCACCACAGGACAGGGGAGGTTTCATGAGCAGTTCTTC. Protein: CATTGQGRFHEQFF.